The 18 T cell receptor beta chains below come from one sample, sequenced in a study of early T cells in non-severe SARS-CoV-2 infection. TCRdb redid the calling of the 5' RACE reads with MiXCR, one entry per CDR3 protein. The table records 80,000 to 95,000 distinct CDR3 sequences, more than 13% of them present only once. Source material: whole blood. The receptors come from an adult who was a healthcare worker with PCR-confirmed SARS-CoV-2 infection or an uninfected control (not recorded which).

This clonotype showed up just a few times. The chain joins TRBV11-2 to TRBJ2-6; D not certain. Trimming stripped 0 bases from V and 1 base from J, with 4 bases between. CDR1 and CDR2 from the germline V gene are SGHAT and FQNNGV. The CDR3 runs 15 residues. The CDR3 sequence is CASSLELSGANVLTF. The DNA for the CDR3 is TGTGCCAGCAGCTTAGAACTTTCTGGGGCCAACGTCCTGACTTTC.

V gene TRBV7-9 combines with J gene TRBJ2-7; 10 bases fit TRBD2. The CDR3 runs 15 residues. CDR1 and CDR2 (germline): SEHNR, FQNEAQ (reference sequence). V lost 1 base to trimming and J lost 2 bases; unmatched junction nucleotides: 2. In DNA, the CDR3 is TGTGCCAGCAGCTTAGGGCTAGCGGGGGCCTACGAGCAGTACTTC. Translation: CASSLGLAGAYEQYF.

The chain joins TRBV6-5 to TRBJ2-7; tentative D call: TRBD2 (5 bases). With 5 bases removed from V and 2 bases from J, the gap between germline ends came to 10 bases. The CDR3 has 13 residues. Germline CDR1 and CDR2: MNHEY and SVGAGI. The CDR3 reads CASSKSGAYEQYF. The CDR3 bases are TGTGCCAGCAGTAAAAGCGGCGCCTACGAGCAGTACTTC.

This clonotype was recorded at least ten times. The chain recombines TRBV19 with TRBJ2-1; 11 nucleotides match TRBD2. The CDR3 runs 16 residues. The V segment lost 6 bases and the J segment 7 bases; nucleotides outside the gene matches: 11. Per the germline V gene, CDR1 is LNHDA and CDR2 is SQIVND (reference sequence). Written as DNA, the CDR3 is TGTGCCAGTAGGCCATCCGGGACTAGCGGCAGAAATGAGCAGTTCTTC. Translation gives CASRPSGTSGRNEQFF.

The chain combines TRBV28 with TRBJ2-7, with D unclear. CDR3 length: 13 residues. Trimming removed 5 bases at V and 1 base at J, with 9 bases between. CDR1 is MDHEN and CDR2 is SYDVKM in the germline V gene. Here the CDR3 DNA reads TGTGCCAGCAGTCTGATCCAATCCTACGAGCAGTACTTC. As protein: CASSLIQSYEQYF.

At least ten counts were recorded for this clonotype. This chain connects TRBV28 to TRBJ1-2; 7 bases align to TRBD1. The CDR3 sequence is 15 residues long. Losses at the gene ends were 3 bases for V and 4 bases for J; bases not matched to a gene: 8. Germline CDR1 reads MDHEN; CDR2 reads SYDVKM. The CDR3: CASSFVPTGAYGYTF. In DNA form, the CDR3 reads TGTGCCAGCAGTTTCGTACCTACAGGGGCCTATGGCTACACCTTC.

The V call is TRBV7-2, the J call TRBJ2-5, with 9 bases that match TRBD2. From germline, CDR1 is SGHTA and CDR2 FQGNSA. V shed 1 base and J 5 bases; nucleotides not matched to a gene: 5. The CDR3 consists of 15 residues. The CDR3 coding sequence is TGTGCCAGCAGCTTAGTTATAGCGGGGGTTGAGACCCAGTACTTC. This translates into CASSLVIAGVETQYF.

The chain employs TRBV6-1 and TRBJ1-5, with 9 bases lining up with TRBD1. This CDR3 is built from 15 residues. V shed 8 bases and J 4 bases; nucleotides not matched to a gene: 9. Germline CDR1 MNHNS, CDR2 SASEGT. The CDR3 DNA reads as TGTGCCAGCTACACGTACGACAGGGGGAATCAGCCCCAGCATTTT. This gives the protein CASYTYDRGNQPQHF.

This clonotype occurred many times. The CDR3 DNA sequence: TGTGCCAGCAGCCTACGGGGACGGATCTATGGCTACACCTTC. Encoded protein: CASSLRGRIYGYTF. The chain employs TRBV6-5 and TRBJ1-2; D possibly corresponds to TRBD1 (5 bases). CDR3 size: 14 residues. CDR1 and CDR2 from the germline V gene are MNHEY and SVGAGI. Between the trimmed V and J ends, which lost 6 bases and 4 bases, there was a span of 15 bases.

This clonotype was detected only a few times. The V gene is TRBV5-5, the J gene TRBJ1-3, with 7 bases fitting TRBD1. Unmatched junction bases numbered 3, after V lost 4 bases and J lost 2 bases. CDR1 and CDR2 (germline): SGHKS, YYEKEE (reference sequence). The CDR3 totals 14 residues. CDR3 in DNA: TGTGCCAGCAGCATAGGGACAGCTGGAAACACCATATATTTT. Translation: CASSIGTAGNTIYF. Combining the CDR3 with reference TRBV5-5 and TRBJ1-3 gives the whole variable domain DAGVTQSPTHLIKTRGQQVTLRCSPISGHKSVSWYQQVLGQGPQFIFQYYEKEERGRGNFPDRFSARQFPNYSSELNVNALLLGDSALYLCASSIGTAGNTIYFGEGSWLTVV.

This clonotype was counted many times. J is TRBJ1-5 and V is TRBV6-6; D uncertain. The CDR3 covers 14 residues. V dropped 2 bases and J dropped 5 bases, with 10 bases sitting between them. CDR1 and CDR2 (germline): MNHNY, SVGAGI (reference sequence). CDR3 DNA: TGTGCCAGCAGTTACATAACGGCGGATCAGCCCCAGCATTTT. This sequence encodes CASSYITADQPQHF.

In its sample, this clonotype was seen many times. The chain recombines TRBV28 with TRBJ2-7; D might be TRBD1 (5 bases). V lost 3 bases and J lost 3, with 9 bases in between. The germline V gene encodes CDR1 MDHEN and CDR2 SYDVKM. This CDR3 is 13 amino acids long. The CDR3 sequence is CASSLTDIYEQYF. The CDR3 bases are TGTGCCAGCAGTTTGACGGACATCTACGAGCAGTACTTC.

The chain employs TRBV30 and TRBJ2-1, with 9 bases matching TRBD2. Per germline, CDR1 GTSNPN and CDR2 SVGIG (reference sequence). Trimming took 4 bases from V and 4 from J; bases not matched to a gene: 2. The CDR3 loop spans 13 amino acids. The CDR3 loop is CAWTLAGYNEQFF. The CDR3 DNA is TGTGCCTGGACCCTAGCGGGGTACAATGAGCAGTTCTTC.

Remarks on this clonotype: This may stem from a read error, because a much larger clone lies one nucleotide away. This sequence joins TRBV12-3 or TRBV12-4 and TRBJ2-3; 10 nucleotides line up with TRBD1. The CDR3 spans 14 residues. The junction had 8 bases not matched to a gene; V was cut back by 7 bases and J by 7 bases. For the CDR3, the DNA is TGTGCCAGCACCAGGGACAGGGGAACACATACGCAGTATTTT. Its translation: CASTRDRGTHTQYF.

This clonotype occurred many times. This chain connects TRBV29-1 to TRBJ1-2; D is ambiguous. This CDR3 is built from 11 residues. Trimming pared 5 bases from V and 8 bases from J, leaving 12 bases between. Germline V CDR1 and CDR2: SQVTM, ANQGSEA. The CDR3 region has the DNA TGCAGCGTTTTCCCCTCGTCGGGCTACACCTTC. This codes for CSVFPSSGYTF.

The CDR3 region is CAWSSPGQGSTEAFF. The CDR3 nucleotides are TGTGCCTGGAGTAGCCCGGGACAGGGGTCTACTGAAGCTTTCTTT. The chain recombines TRBV30 with TRBJ1-1, with 10 bases that match TRBD1. Trimming took 2 bases from V and 5 from J; bases not matched to a gene: 8. Per the germline V gene, CDR1 is GTSNPN and CDR2 is SVGIG (reference sequence). CDR3 size: 15 residues.

This clonotype was seen only a few times. The chain has TRBV28 and TRBJ1-1, with a tentative D call TRBD1 (5 bases). CDR1 and CDR2 (germline): MDHEN, SYDVKM. This CDR3 spans 12 amino acids. V lost 7 bases and J 3 bases, leaving 9 bases between the germline ends. CDR3 DNA: TGTGCCAGCAAGTGGGGGGACACTGAAGCTTTCTTT. Protein product: CASKWGDTEAFF.

The CDR3 is CSAGHTGELFF. In DNA form, the CDR3 reads TGCAGCGCCGGCCACACCGGGGAGCTGTTTTTT. The V and J genes are TRBV29-1 and TRBJ2-2; D uncertain. The length of the CDR3 is 11 residues. Trimming took 7 bases from V and 3 from J, leaving 6 bases between them. Germline CDR1 and CDR2: SQVTM and ANQGSEA.